These T cell receptor beta chains were read from a single sample in a study of OX40 agonist ivuxolimab in advanced cancers. Here immunoSEQ multiplex PCR was the method, and the copy in TCRdb shows in-frame clones only, minus some. The sample has nearly 90,000 clones; 85% to 90% are singletons. The sample in question was CD4+ or CD8+ T cells sorted from blood, obtained in a trial of the OX40 agonist ivuxolimab. The receptors here all came from an adult with an advanced solid tumor such as melanoma, head and neck, liver or kidney cancer. Each CDR3 is given with its conserved first and last residue. A D gene is named only where the DNA matches it firmly.

V gene: TRBV6-5
D gene: TRBD1
J gene: TRBJ1-1
CDR3 DNA: TGTGCCAGCAGTTCCAGGGGGCCAGCTTTCTTT
CDR3 protein: CASSSRGPAFF

V gene: TRBV19
D gene: .
J gene: TRBJ1-1
CDR3 DNA: TGTGCCAGCCAACTGGGAAGGGGCCTGAACACTGAAGCTTTCTTT
CDR3 protein: CASQLGRGLNTEAFF

V gene: TRBV11-3
D gene: TRBD2
J gene: TRBJ2-1
CDR3 DNA: TGTGCCAGCAGCCGGGGGGGACTAGCGGGAGTTAGGGATGAGCAGTTCTTC
CDR3 protein: CASSRGGLAGVRDEQFF

V gene: TRBV7-2
D gene: .
J gene: TRBJ2-5
CDR3 DNA: TGTGCCAGCAGCTTAGGGGCGGGTTTGCGAGAGACCCAGTACTTC
CDR3 protein: CASSLGAGLRETQYF

V gene: TRBV27
D gene: TRBD1
J gene: TRBJ2-7
CDR3 DNA: TGTGCCAGCAGTCCGCCCCCCGGGACAGGGGTCCACGAGCAGTACTTC
CDR3 protein: CASSPPPGTGVHEQYF

V gene: TRBV4-1
D gene: TRBD2
J gene: TRBJ2-1
CDR3 DNA: TGCGCCAGCAGCCCCCCCGGGGGGAATCAGGGCAATGAGCAGTTCTTC
CDR3 protein: CASSPPGGNQGNEQFF

V gene: TRBV5-1
D gene: TRBD2
J gene: TRBJ2-1
CDR3 DNA: TGCGCCAGCAGCTCCCTCGGTAATAGCGGGATTAACAATGAGCAGTTCTTC
CDR3 protein: CASSSLGNSGINNEQFF

V gene: TRBV6-5
D gene: TRBD1
J gene: TRBJ2-5
CDR3 DNA: TGTGCCAGCAGTTGGGGACAGAGTTCCGAGACCCAGTACTTC
CDR3 protein: CASSWGQSSETQYF

V gene: TRBV7-2
D gene: .
J gene: TRBJ2-6
CDR3 DNA: TGTGCCAGCGGTGGGGGCATGAACGGGGCCAACGTCCTGACTTTC
CDR3 protein: CASGGGMNGANVLTF

V gene: TRBV11-2
D gene: .
J gene: TRBJ2-5
CDR3 DNA: TGTGCCAGCAGCCAGGGGCTCCAAGAGACCCAGTACTTC
CDR3 protein: CASSQGLQETQYF